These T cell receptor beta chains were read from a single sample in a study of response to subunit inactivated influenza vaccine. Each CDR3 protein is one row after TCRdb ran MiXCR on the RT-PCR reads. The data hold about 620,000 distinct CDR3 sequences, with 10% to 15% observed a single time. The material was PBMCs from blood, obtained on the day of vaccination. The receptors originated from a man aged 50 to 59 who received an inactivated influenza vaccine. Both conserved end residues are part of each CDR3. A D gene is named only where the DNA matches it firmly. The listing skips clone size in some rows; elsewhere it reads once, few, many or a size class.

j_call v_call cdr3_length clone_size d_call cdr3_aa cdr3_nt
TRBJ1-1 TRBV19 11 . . CASMLDTEAFF TGTGCCAGTATGCTAGACACTGAAGCTTTCTTT
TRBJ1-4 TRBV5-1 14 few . CASSPYRRNEKLFF TGCGCCAGCAGCCCCTACAGGCGAAATGAAAAACTGTTTTTT
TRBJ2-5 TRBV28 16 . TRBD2 CASSPYSGSVEETQYF TGTGCCAGCAGTCCCTATAGCGGGAGTGTGGAAGAGACCCAGTACTTC
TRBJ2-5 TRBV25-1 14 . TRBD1 CASTQGDRRETQYF TGTGCCAGCACTCAAGGGGACAGGAGGGAGACCCAGTACTTC
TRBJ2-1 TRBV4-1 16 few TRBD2 CASRKAGTSLYNEQFF TGCGCCAGCAGGAAAGCCGGGACTAGCCTCTACAATGAGCAGTTCTTC
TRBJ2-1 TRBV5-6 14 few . CASSYEPRYHEQFF TGTGCCAGCAGCTATGAGCCCCGGTACCATGAGCAGTTCTTC
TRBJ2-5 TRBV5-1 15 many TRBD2 CASSSTGGFQETQYF TGCGCCAGCAGCTCCACGGGGGGGTTCCAAGAGACCCAGTACTTC
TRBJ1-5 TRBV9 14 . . CASSAGTQNQPQHF TGTGCCAGCAGCGCGGGGACCCAGAATCAGCCCCAGCATTTT
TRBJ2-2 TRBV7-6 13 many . CASSFRATGELFF TGTGCCAGCAGCTTTAGGGCCACCGGGGAGCTGTTTTTT
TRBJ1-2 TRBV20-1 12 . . CSARDSSYGYTF TGCAGTGCTAGAGACAGTTCCTATGGCTACACCTTC
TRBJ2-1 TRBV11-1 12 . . CASSARWEEQFF TGTGCCAGCAGCGCGAGGTGGGAGGAGCAGTTCTTC
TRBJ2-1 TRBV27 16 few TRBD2 CASTKAGVNSYNEQFF TGTGCCAGCACCAAGGCGGGAGTCAATTCCTACAATGAGCAGTTCTTC
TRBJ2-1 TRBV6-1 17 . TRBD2 CASGTSGSWGSYNEQFF TGTGCCAGCGGGACTAGCGGGAGTTGGGGCTCCTACAATGAGCAGTTCTTC
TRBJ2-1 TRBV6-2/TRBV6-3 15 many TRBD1 CASSRQGKSYNEQFF TGTGCCAGCAGTCGACAGGGGAAATCCTACAATGAGCAGTTCTTC
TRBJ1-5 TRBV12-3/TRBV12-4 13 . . CASSPGYYQPQHF TGTGCCAGCAGTCCCGGATATTATCAGCCCCAGCATTTT
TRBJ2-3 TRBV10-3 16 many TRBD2 CAISGTSGRGTDTQYF TGTGCCATCAGCGGGACTAGCGGGAGGGGCACAGATACGCAGTATTTT
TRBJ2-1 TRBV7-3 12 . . CASSDGLNEQFF TGTGCCAGCAGCGATGGACTTAACGAGCAGTTCTTC
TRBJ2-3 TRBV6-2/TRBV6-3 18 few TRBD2 CASSTGTSGGPALDTQYF TGTGCCAGCAGTACCGGGACTAGCGGGGGACCAGCCTTAGATACGCAGTATTTT
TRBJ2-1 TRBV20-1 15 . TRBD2 CSARQLAGATNEQFF TGCAGTGCTAGACAACTAGCGGGAGCGACCAATGAGCAGTTCTTC
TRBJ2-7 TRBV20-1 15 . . CSARGSQGIRYEQYF TGCAGTGCTAGAGGCAGTCAGGGGATTCGGTACGAGCAGTACTTC
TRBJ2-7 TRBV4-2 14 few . CASSQETQTYEQYF TGTGCCAGCAGCCAGGAGACTCAGACCTACGAGCAGTACTTC
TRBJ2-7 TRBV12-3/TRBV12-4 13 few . CASSLRSSNEQYF TGTGCCAGCAGTCTCCGGTCATCGAACGAGCAGTACTTC
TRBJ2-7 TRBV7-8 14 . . CASSLESGAYEQYF TGTGCCAGCAGCTTAGAATCAGGCGCCTACGAGCAGTACTTC
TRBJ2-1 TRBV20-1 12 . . CSASQNNNEQFF TGCAGTGCTAGCCAAAACAACAATGAGCAGTTCTTC
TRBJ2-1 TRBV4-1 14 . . CASSQTQSGNEQFF TGCGCCAGCAGCCAAACCCAGAGCGGTAATGAGCAGTTCTTC
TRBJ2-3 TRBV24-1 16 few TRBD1 CATSDTQGIRADTQYF TGTGCCACCAGTGATACACAGGGGATTAGGGCAGATACGCAGTATTTT
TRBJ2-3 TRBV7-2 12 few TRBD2 CASSYLAGGPYF TGTGCCAGCAGCTACCTAGCGGGGGGGCCGTATTTT
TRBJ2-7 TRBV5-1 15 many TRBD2 CASSLGLAGNYEQYF TGCGCCAGCAGCTTGGGATTAGCGGGAAACTACGAGCAGTACTTC
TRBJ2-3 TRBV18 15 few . CASSPRQGVTDTQYF TGTGCCAGCTCACCACGGCAGGGTGTCACAGATACGCAGTATTTT
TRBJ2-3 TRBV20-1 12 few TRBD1 CSGGQGIDTQYF TGCAGTGGGGGACAGGGGATAGATACGCAGTATTTT
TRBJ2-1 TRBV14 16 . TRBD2 CASSRWSSGNPNEQFF TGTGCCAGCAGCCGATGGTCTAGCGGGAATCCGAATGAGCAGTTCTTC
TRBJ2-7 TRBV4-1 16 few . CASSSKTGLASYEQYF TGCGCCAGCAGCTCGAAGACGGGACTGGCCTCCTACGAGCAGTACTTC
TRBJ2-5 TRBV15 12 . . CATSRDRKTQYF TGTGCCACCAGCAGAGATCGGAAGACCCAGTACTTC
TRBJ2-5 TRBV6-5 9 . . CASTETQYF TGTGCCAGCACTGAGACCCAGTACTTC
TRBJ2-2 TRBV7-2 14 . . CASRGTALTGELFF TGTGCCAGCAGAGGGACGGCCCTAACCGGGGAGCTGTTTTTT
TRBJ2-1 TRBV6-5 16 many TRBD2 CASSYSRGGAFDEQFF TGTGCCAGCAGTTACTCTCGGGGGGGGGCCTTCGATGAGCAGTTCTTC
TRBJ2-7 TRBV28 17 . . CASSLYPRRGSRYEQYF TGTGCCAGCAGTTTATATCCCCGTCGGGGGAGTCGCTACGAGCAGTACTTC
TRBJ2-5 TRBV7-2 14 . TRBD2 CASSLMAGGETQYF TGTGCCAGCAGCTTAATGGCGGGGGGGGAGACCCAGTACTTC
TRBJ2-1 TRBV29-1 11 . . CSVSPGNEQFF TGCAGCGTTTCCCCAGGCAATGAGCAGTTCTTC
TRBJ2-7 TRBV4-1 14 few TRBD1 CASSQGDRTYEQYF TGCGCCAGCAGCCAAGGGGACAGGACCTACGAGCAGTACTTC
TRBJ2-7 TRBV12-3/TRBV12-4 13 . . CASSRGPLYEQYF TGTGCCAGCAGCCGTGGGCCGCTCTACGAGCAGTACTTC
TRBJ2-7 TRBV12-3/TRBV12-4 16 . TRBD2 CASSPRVAGAPYEQYF TGTGCCAGCAGTCCCCGGGTAGCGGGCGCTCCCTACGAGCAGTACTTC
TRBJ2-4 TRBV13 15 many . CASTEGRLAKNIQYF TGTGCCAGCACCGAAGGACGGCTAGCCAAAAACATTCAGTACTTC
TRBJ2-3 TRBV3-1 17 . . CASSQDLLGTSTDTQYF TGTGCCAGCAGCCAAGACCTTCTGGGGACTAGCACAGATACGCAGTATTTT
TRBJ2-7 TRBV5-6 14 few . CASSFTTASYEQYF TGTGCCAGCAGCTTTACAACAGCCTCCTACGAGCAGTACTTC
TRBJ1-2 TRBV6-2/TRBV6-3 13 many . CASSYPQGYGYTF TGTGCCAGCAGTTACCCACAAGGTTATGGCTACACCTTC
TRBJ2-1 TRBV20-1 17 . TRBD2 CSAPGLAGAISYNEQFF TGCAGTGCGCCCGGACTAGCGGGAGCGATCTCCTACAATGAGCAGTTCTTC
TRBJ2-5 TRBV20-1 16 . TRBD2 CSARRLAGDGSETQYF TGCAGTGCTAGACGCCTAGCGGGAGACGGGTCAGAGACCCAGTACTTC
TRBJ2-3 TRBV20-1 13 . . CSARDRRKDTQYF TGCAGTGCTAGAGATCGGAGAAAAGATACGCAGTATTTT
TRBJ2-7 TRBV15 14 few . CATSRDLGDYEQYF TGTGCCACCAGCAGAGATCTTGGGGACTACGAGCAGTACTTC
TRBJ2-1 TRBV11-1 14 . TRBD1 CASSFRTGGNIQFF TGTGCCAGCAGCTTTAGGACAGGGGGAAACATTCAGTTCTTC
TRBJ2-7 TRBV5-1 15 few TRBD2 CASSLELAGSYEQYF TGCGCCAGCAGCTTGGAACTAGCGGGTAGCTACGAGCAGTACTTC
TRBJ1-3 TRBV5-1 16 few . CASSLPLARTGNTIYF TGCGCCAGCAGCTTGCCTCTTGCGAGAACTGGAAACACCATATATTTT
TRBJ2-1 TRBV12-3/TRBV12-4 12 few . CASSQQRHEQFF TGTGCCAGCAGCCAACAGCGTCATGAGCAGTTCTTC
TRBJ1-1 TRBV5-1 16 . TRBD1 CASSSGQSDFNTEAFF TGCGCCAGCAGCTCGGGACAGAGTGACTTTAACACTGAAGCTTTCTTT
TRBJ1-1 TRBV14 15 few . CASSQVPGGNTEAFF TGTGCCAGCAGCCAAGTTCCCGGGGGGAACACTGAAGCTTTCTTT
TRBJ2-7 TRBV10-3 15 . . CAISVLGTLSYEQYF TGTGCCATCAGTGTGTTAGGCACACTCTCCTACGAGCAGTACTTC